The 13 T cell receptor beta chains in this list originate from one sample, sequenced in a study of blood T cell repertoires in COVID-19. The data were produced by immunoSEQ multiplex PCR, yet TCRdb's version contains in-frame clones alone and is incomplete. Of under 300,000 clones listed, 70% to 90% were seen once; the top ten hold around 1.8%. The material sequenced was PBMCs or T cells enriched from blood (not recorded which). Every receptor here comes from a woman aged 50 to 65 who had recovered from COVID-19.

The chain has TRBV18 and TRBJ1-1, with 7 bases matching TRBD1. Unmatched junction bases numbered 4, after V lost 4 bases and J lost 2 bases. CDR3 size: 14 residues. Germline CDR1 is KGHSH and CDR2 is LQKENI. The CDR3 DNA follows: TGTGCCAGCTCACTGGGACAGAAAAACACTGAAGCTTTCTTT. Translating it yields CASSLGQKNTEAFF.

This clone was counted a few times. V and J are TRBV4-1 and TRBJ1-5; TRBD1 agrees at 7 bases. CDR1 is MGHRA, CDR2 YSYEKL, per germline. Trimming removed 6 bases from V and 7 bases from J; junction bases left unmatched: 9. This CDR3 has 14 amino acids. The CDR3 sequence: CASRETGAGQPQHF. CDR3 in DNA: TGCGCCAGCAGGGAAACAGGGGCAGGACAGCCCCAGCATTTT.

V is TRBV5-1 and J is TRBJ1-2; TRBD1 is a possible D gene (6 bases). Deletions cut 0 bases from V and 7 bases from J, with 13 bases between. This CDR3 spans 14 amino acids. The germline V gene encodes CDR1 SGHRS and CDR2 YFSETQ. The CDR3 nucleotides are TGCGCCAGCAGCTTGGACAGGGTGTTCCGTGGCTACACCTTC. Protein product: CASSLDRVFRGYTF.

Only one count was recorded for this clone. The V gene is TRBV5-5, the J gene TRBJ2-1; TRBD1 matches 9 bases. Germline V gene data show CDR1 as SGHKS and CDR2 as YYEKEE (reference sequence). This CDR3 has 16 residues. Trimming at V came to 0 bases and at J to 1 base, leaving 2 bases not matched to a gene. This CDR3 is CASSLGGTGSYNEQFF. For the CDR3, the DNA is TGTGCCAGCAGCTTGGGGGGGACAGGGTCCTACAATGAGCAGTTCTTC.

J is TRBJ2-2 and V is TRBV11-2, with D perhaps TRBD2 (5 bases). Trimming left V 1 base short and J 6 bases short, with 9 bases between. The V gene's germline CDR1 is SGHAT and CDR2 FQNNGV. There are 14 residues in the CDR3. CDR3 loop: CASSLVWGAGELFF. CDR3 DNA: TGTGCCAGCAGCTTAGTTTGGGGAGCCGGGGAGCTGTTTTTT.

The V and J genes are TRBV5-5 and TRBJ2-1; D is unresolved. The CDR3 totals 16 residues. The V and J ends lost 2 bases and 5 bases respectively, with 17 bases between them. From germline, CDR1 is SGHKS and CDR2 YYEKEE (reference sequence). This CDR3 is CASSFFPQAANNEQFF. As DNA, the CDR3 is TGTGCCAGCAGCTTTTTTCCCCAGGCAGCCAACAATGAGCAGTTCTTC.

The V call is TRBV2, the J call TRBJ1-1, with a possible D match to TRBD1 (5 bases). V lost 2 bases and J 2 bases, leaving 12 bases between the germline ends. The CDR3 runs to 15 residues. Germline CDR1 SNHLY, CDR2 FYNNEI. The CDR3 nucleotides read TGTGCCAGCAGTGAATCGGCAGGGCGCAACACTGAAGCTTTCTTT. It codes for CASSESAGRNTEAFF.

This rearrangement joins TRBV3-1 (or the pseudogene TRBV3-2) to TRBJ2-7; D is unclear. Trimming shortened V by 1 base and J by 2 bases, and 9 bases separated the two germline ends. The CDR3 sequence is 14 residues long. Germline-derived CDR1 and CDR2 are LGHDT and YNNKEL (reference sequence). Here the CDR3 DNA reads TGTGCCAGCAGCCAAGGAGTGAGAACCTACGAGCAGTACTTC. The encoded protein is CASSQGVRTYEQYF.

Only a few counts were recorded for this clone. The chain recombines TRBV28 with TRBJ1-4; 10 bases fit TRBD1. The CDR3 length is 17 residues. Germline trimming cut 4 bases from V and 5 bases from J; bases unmatched to any gene: 10. Per germline, CDR1 MDHEN and CDR2 SYDVKM. The CDR3 loop is CASSSLGQGGRNEKLFF. The CDR3 region has the DNA TGTGCCAGCAGTTCTCTCGGACAGGGGGGGAGGAATGAAAAACTGTTTTTT.

The chain carries TRBV29-1 and TRBJ2-5, with D tentatively TRBD2 (5 bases). The CDR3 extends over 11 amino acids. Germline assignment: CDR1 SQVTM and CDR2 ANQGSEA. Trimming shortened V by 5 bases and J by 4 bases, and 8 bases separated the two germline ends. The CDR3 DNA reads as TGCAGCGTTAGCGGTGGAGAGACCCAGTACTTC. Its translation is CSVSGGETQYF.

This clone was picked up one time. The gene calls are TRBV27 and TRBJ2-2, with TRBD1 matching 10 bases. This CDR3 has 16 residues. Trimming removed 5 bases from V and 4 bases from J; junction bases left unmatched: 7. In germline, CDR1 is MNHEY, CDR2 SMNVEV (reference sequence). CDR3 residues: CASSTHRDRGTGELFF. The CDR3 DNA reads TGTGCCAGCAGTACCCACCGGGACAGGGGCACCGGGGAGCTGTTTTTT.

CDR3 DNA: TGCGCCAGCAGCTTGACAGGGGCCGGCTATGGCTACACCTTC. Its translation: CASSLTGAGYGYTF. The chain employs TRBV5-1 and TRBJ1-2, with 7 bases that match TRBD1. The CDR3 totals 14 residues. With V trimmed by 1 base and J by 4 bases, 4 bases remained unmatched. Germline CDR1 SGHRS, CDR2 YFSETQ.

The chain recombines TRBV24-1 with TRBJ1-5; D is undetermined. The CDR3 extends over 18 amino acids. Trimming shortened V by 1 base and J by 0 bases, and 15 bases separated the two germline ends. Germline CDR1 KGHDR, CDR2 SFDVKD. For the CDR3, the DNA is TGTGCCACCAGTGATTTTATTCGTCTGGAGGTTAGCAATCAGCCCCAGCATTTT. Encoded protein: CATSDFIRLEVSNQPQHF.